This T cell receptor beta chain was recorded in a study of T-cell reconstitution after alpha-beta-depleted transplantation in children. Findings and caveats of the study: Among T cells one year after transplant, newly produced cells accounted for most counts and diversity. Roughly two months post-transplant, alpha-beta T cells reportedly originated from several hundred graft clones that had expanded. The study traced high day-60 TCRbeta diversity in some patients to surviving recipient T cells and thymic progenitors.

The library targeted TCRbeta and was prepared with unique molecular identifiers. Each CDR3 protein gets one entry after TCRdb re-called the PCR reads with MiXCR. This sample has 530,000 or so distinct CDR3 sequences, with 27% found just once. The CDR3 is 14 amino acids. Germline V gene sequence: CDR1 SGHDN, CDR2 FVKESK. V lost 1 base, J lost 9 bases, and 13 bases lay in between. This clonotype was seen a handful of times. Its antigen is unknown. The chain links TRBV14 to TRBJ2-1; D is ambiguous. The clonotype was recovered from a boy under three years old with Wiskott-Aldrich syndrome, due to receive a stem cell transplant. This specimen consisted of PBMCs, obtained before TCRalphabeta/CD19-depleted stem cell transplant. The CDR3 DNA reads TGTGCCAGCAGCCAAGGATCCAGAACGAGTGAGCAGTTCTTC. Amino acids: CASSQGSRTSEQFF. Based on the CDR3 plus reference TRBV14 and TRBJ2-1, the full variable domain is EAGVTQFPSHSVIEKGQTVTLRCDPISGHDNLYWYRRVMGKEIKFLLHFVKESKQDESGMPNNRFLAERTGGTYSTLKVQPAELEDSGVYFCASSQGSRTSEQFFGPGTRLTVL.